These T cell receptor beta chains were read from a single sample in a study of blood T cell repertoires in COVID-19. The table came from immunoSEQ multiplex PCR; TCRdb's copy has only in-frame clones and leaves some out. The sample has under 100,000 clones, roughly 90% seen once. Sequencing used peripheral blood. The receptors come from a woman between 65 and 79 years old with acute or convalescent COVID-19. Both conserved end residues are part of each CDR3. The order of the fields is CDR3 length, J gene, V gene, CDR3 protein.

length: 13
J: TRBJ2-1
V: TRBV5-1
CDR3: CASSLSSYNEQFF

length: 15
J: TRBJ2-1
V: TRBV28
CDR3: CASSRDRGSYNEQFF

length: 15
J: TRBJ1-6
V: TRBV6-1
CDR3: CASSEGGRLNSPLHF

length: 15
J: TRBJ2-5
V: TRBV7-6
CDR3: CASSLARPGTETQYF

length: 16
J: TRBJ1-1
V: TRBV5-1
CDR3: CASSLGVGQGDTEAFF

length: 16
J: TRBJ2-3
V: TRBV29-1
CDR3: CSVGGLAGRSTDTQYF

length: 15
J: TRBJ1-2
V: TRBV9
CDR3: CASSVGPGGNYGYTF

length: 15
J: TRBJ2-5
V: TRBV6-5
CDR3: CASRRRQGLQETQYF

length: 14
J: TRBJ1-4
V: TRBV18
CDR3: CASSTQATNEKLFF

length: 13
J: TRBJ1-6
V: TRBV7-9
CDR3: CASSLSDNSPLHF

length: 16
J: TRBJ1-5
V: TRBV19
CDR3: CASSTTPGMGGQPQHF

length: 14
J: TRBJ1-1
V: TRBV11-2
CDR3: CASRSYRGRTEAFF

length: 13
J: TRBJ1-5
V: TRBV28
CDR3: CASSGTTNQPQHF

length: 14
J: TRBJ1-2
V: TRBV7-9
CDR3: CASSLGTGADGYTF

length: 15
J: TRBJ1-4
V: TRBV18
CDR3: CASSRDRELNEKLFF

length: 17
J: TRBJ2-4
V: TRBV6-1
CDR3: CASSVETGSIAKNIQYF

length: 15
J: TRBJ1-1
V: TRBV6-8
CDR3: CAGLTGDVWNTEAFF

length: 14
J: TRBJ1-4
V: TRBV28
CDR3: CASSGGQVGEKLFF

length: 13
J: TRBJ1-2
V: TRBV18
CDR3: CASSPEGRDGYTF

length: 15
J: TRBJ1-3
V: TRBV10-2
CDR3: CASNGGQTSGNTIYF

length: 13
J: TRBJ2-7
V: TRBV10-2
CDR3: CASSRDRAYEQYF

length: 14
J: TRBJ1-3
V: TRBV3-1/TRBV3-2
CDR3: CASSLQTSGNTIYF

length: 15
J: TRBJ1-4
V: TRBV5-5
CDR3: CASSLQRGTNEKLFF

length: 19
J: TRBJ1-2
V: TRBV11-3
CDR3: CASSPRAVTAASANYGYTF

length: 15
J: TRBJ1-2
V: TRBV7-9
CDR3: CASSLAGTESDGYTF

length: 15
J: TRBJ1-2
V: TRBV2
CDR3: CASFMKGTGDYGYTF

length: 15
J: TRBJ1-3
V: TRBV30
CDR3: CAWSTIGGSGNTIYF

length: 14
J: TRBJ1-4
V: TRBV19
CDR3: CASCRQATNEKLFF

length: 13
J: TRBJ1-4
V: TRBV6-5
CDR3: CASRQAYNEKLFF

length: 14
J: TRBJ1-2
V: TRBV19
CDR3: CASAQRVKHYGYTF

length: 13
J: TRBJ1-5
V: TRBV24-1
CDR3: CATSDQGGQPQHF

length: 17
J: TRBJ2-5
V: TRBV5-1
CDR3: CASSLGLKTGSGETQYF

length: 16
J: TRBJ2-5
V: TRBV3-1/TRBV3-2
CDR3: CASRTLAGGPVETQYF

length: 16
J: TRBJ2-1
V: TRBV5-1
CDR3: CASRHLNRDSYNEQFF

length: 15
J: TRBJ2-1
V: TRBV4-2
CDR3: CASSQVGLAYNEQFF

length: 14
J: TRBJ2-3
V: TRBV5-4
CDR3: CASSFRGGIDTQYF

length: 15
J: TRBJ1-4
V: TRBV11-2
CDR3: CASTTTVGINEKLFF

length: 16
J: TRBJ2-4
V: TRBV27
CDR3: CASSLLSAGAKNIQYF

length: 13
J: TRBJ1-1
V: TRBV19
CDR3: CASTTLVGSEAFF

length: 14
J: TRBJ2-3
V: TRBV5-1
CDR3: CASSFDRVADTQYF

length: 17
J: TRBJ2-1
V: TRBV5-1
CDR3: CASSLAPTGGSYNEQFF